These 27 T cell receptor beta chains were sequenced from one sample in a study of human T cells and chemical hapten exposure. Indicated time point: patch test 1, 2 weeks after DPC sensitization. Treatment in this sample: therapeutic diphenylcyclopropenone sensitization with weekly scalp DPC. One entry per CDR3 protein results from TCRdb running MiXCR on the RACE reads. The sample consists of some 180,000 distinct CDR3 sequences, around 24% of them appearing once. Here the sequenced sample was whole blood, taken in connection with sensitization to the hapten diphenylcyclopropenone (DPC). Receptors originate from a woman in her forties or fifties with alopecia areata. Some clones in this sample may be carry-over from other donors' samples.

The chain recombines TRBV4-1 with TRBJ2-7; D is possibly TRBD1 (6 bases). There are 15 residues in the CDR3. Trimming stripped 4 bases from V and 5 bases from J, with 18 bases between. The germline V gene encodes CDR1 MGHRA and CDR2 YSYEKL. The CDR3 sequence is CASSRSLMGADEQYF. In DNA, the CDR3 is TGCGCCAGCAGCCGAAGTTTGATGGGGGCCGACGAGCAGTACTTC.

The J gene is TRBJ2-2, the V gene TRBV15; D is undetermined. This CDR3 comprises 14 residues. Trimming stripped 0 bases from V and 5 bases from J, with 7 bases between. Germline V gene lookup returns CDR1 LNHNV and CDR2 YYDKDF (reference sequence). CDR3 DNA: TGTGCCACCAGCAGAGATCTAGTAACCGGGGAGCTGTTTTTT. Translating it yields CATSRDLVTGELFF.

The rearrangement links TRBV7-2 to TRBJ2-3; no clear D gene. Germline V gives CDR1 SGHTA, CDR2 FQGNSA. Trimming left V 2 bases short and J 1 base short, with 7 bases between. This CDR3 comprises 14 residues. The CDR3 is CASSLQWGTDTQYF. The CDR3 coding sequence is TGTGCCAGCAGCTTACAGTGGGGCACAGATACGCAGTATTTT.

The chain employs TRBV20-1 and TRBJ2-5, with 10 bases matching TRBD2. V gave up 4 bases and J gave up 0 bases; unmatched junction bases: 14. CDR1 and CDR2 (germline): DFQATT, SNEGSKA (reference sequence). This CDR3 is built from 18 residues. The CDR3 DNA sequence: TGCAGTGCTACGGGACTAGCGCGAGGTGGGGTCCACCAAGAGACCCAGTACTTC. Translation gives CSATGLARGGVHQETQYF.

The chain uses TRBV29-1 and TRBJ2-7, with a tentative D call TRBD2 (5 bases). The CDR3 sequence is 13 residues long. Trimming pared 0 bases from V and 4 bases from J, leaving 10 bases between. Germline V gene data show CDR1 as SQVTM and CDR2 as ANQGSEA. The CDR3 sequence is CSVEDPGNYEQYF. The CDR3 DNA reads TGCAGCGTTGAAGATCCGGGAAATTACGAGCAGTACTTC.

V and J are TRBV5-1 and TRBJ2-2; D gene unclear. This CDR3 has 14 residues. The germline V gene has CDR1 SGHRS and CDR2 YFSETQ. The ends were cut back, 6 bases at V and 6 bases at J, with 15 bases in the middle. CDR3 protein: CASMESAAAGELFF. In DNA form, the CDR3 reads TGCGCCAGCATGGAATCAGCTGCAGCCGGGGAGCTGTTTTTT.

This chain connects TRBV20-1 to TRBJ2-1, with D perhaps matching TRBD1 or TRBD2 (5 bases each). The CDR3 contains 10 residues. V lost 7 bases and J 10 bases, leaving 11 bases between the germline ends. The germline gives CDR1 DFQATT, CDR2 SNEGSKA (reference sequence). CDR3 bases: TGCAGTGAAGGGACCATCGAGCAGTTCTTC. Protein sequence: CSEGTIEQFF.

V gene TRBV2 combines with J gene TRBJ2-7; D is undetermined. Germline-derived CDR1 and CDR2 are SNHLY and FYNNEI. The V end lost 7 bases, the J end lost 8 bases, and 21 bases lay between the germline ends. The CDR3 has 14 amino acids. Written as DNA, the CDR3 is TGTGCCAGCACCCGGGCTTGGGGTGTAGGCCAGCAGTACTTC. This gives the protein CASTRAWGVGQQYF.

This clonotype was observed at least ten times. The chain uses TRBV7-2 and TRBJ1-1; 8 bases match TRBD1. Germline CDR1 reads SGHTA; CDR2 reads FQGNSA. The CDR3 extends over 14 amino acids. The V segment lost 5 bases and the J segment 5 bases; nucleotides outside the gene matches: 7. As DNA, the CDR3 is TGTGCCAGCAGCCTATCAGGGGGCGGAACTGAAGCTTTCTTT. Translating gives CASSLSGGGTEAFF.

The chain employs TRBV20-1 and TRBJ2-1, with D tentatively TRBD1 or TRBD2 (5 bases each). V lost 4 bases and J lost 10, with 14 bases in between. Per germline, CDR1 DFQATT and CDR2 SNEGSKA (reference sequence). This CDR3 is 12 amino acids long. CDR3 coding DNA: TGCAGTGCTAAGGGATTGTGGGACGAGCAGTTCTTC. It specifies CSAKGLWDEQFF.

V is TRBV5-1 and J is TRBJ2-5, with 10 nucleotides matching TRBD1. Germline V CDR1 and CDR2: SGHRS, YFSETQ. The CDR3 spans 16 residues. After removal of 3 bases from V and 5 bases from J, the junction contained 10 bases not matched to a gene. In DNA, the CDR3 is TGCGCCAGCAGCTCTCAACCGGGACAGGGGCGCGAGACCCAGTACTTC. It specifies CASSSQPGQGRETQYF.

This clonotype was picked up many times. J is TRBJ1-1 and V is TRBV5-1, with 8 bases that match TRBD1. Germline-derived CDR1 and CDR2 are SGHRS and YFSETQ. The CDR3 totals 15 residues. With 4 bases clipped from V and 4 bases from J, the junction kept 9 bases outside the gene matches. The CDR3 DNA sequence: TGCGCCAGCAGCCTGTTACAGGGGGGGGGCACTGAAGCTTTCTTT. Its protein is CASSLLQGGGTEAFF.

V usage is TRBV7-9 and J usage is TRBJ1-1, with D maybe TRBD1 (5 bases). Germline CDR1 SEHNR, CDR2 FQNEAQ (reference sequence). This CDR3 comprises 15 residues. V was cut by 4 bases and J by 0 bases, with 12 bases left in between. CDR3 in DNA: TGTGCCAGCAGCTCGTTCGGGACGTTGAACACTGAAGCTTTCTTT. Translation gives CASSSFGTLNTEAFF.

In this sample, this clonotype turned up many times. This chain joins TRBV5-6 and TRBJ2-2; D call uncertain. This CDR3 is built from 16 residues. V gave up 0 bases and J gave up 3 bases, with 12 bases separating them. Germline V lookup: CDR1 SGHDT, CDR2 YYEEEE. This CDR3 is CASSLAVFSYTGELFF. The CDR3 DNA follows: TGTGCCAGCAGCTTGGCTGTGTTTTCCTACACCGGGGAGCTGTTTTTT. Full variable domain (remainder filled in from reference TRBV5-6 and TRBJ2-2): DAGVTQSPTHLIKTRGQQVTLRCSPKSGHDTVSWYQQALGQGPQFIFQYYEEEERQRGNFPDRFSGHQFPNYSSELNVNALLLGDSALYLCASSLAVFSYTGELFFGEGSRLTVL.

This clonotype was recorded a few times. The CDR3 region is CASSLARDRAYNEQFF. CDR3 coding DNA: TGCGCCAGCAGCCTAGCCCGGGACAGGGCCTACAATGAGCAGTTCTTC. The V and J genes are TRBV4-1 and TRBJ2-1; 9 nucleotides match TRBD1. With 4 bases clipped from V and 2 bases from J, the junction kept 6 bases outside the gene matches. The length of the CDR3 is 16 residues. Per the germline V gene, CDR1 is MGHRA and CDR2 is YSYEKL.

The chain combines TRBV20-1 with TRBJ1-6; 9 bases match TRBD1. From germline, CDR1 is DFQATT and CDR2 SNEGSKA (reference sequence). The junction had 7 bases not matched to a gene; V was cut back by 6 bases and J by 7 bases. CDR3 length: 14 residues. CDR3: CSAAGTGNNSPLHF. DNA of the CDR3: TGCAGTGCGGCCGGGACAGGGAACAATTCACCCCTCCACTTT.

This clonotype has only one observation. The chain joins TRBV20-1 to TRBJ2-7; 7 bases match TRBD1. Germline V CDR1 and CDR2: DFQATT, SNEGSKA (reference sequence). J lost 3 bases, V lost 6 bases, and 2 bases had no gene match. CDR3 length: 11 amino acids. For the CDR3, the DNA is TGCAGTGCACGGGACAGCTACGAGCAGTACTTC. It encodes CSARDSYEQYF.

V usage is TRBV3-1 and J usage is TRBJ2-7; 9 bases align to TRBD2. The CDR3 has 15 residues. CDR1 is LGHDT and CDR2 is YNNKEL in the germline V gene (reference sequence). The trim removed 1 base at V and 2 bases at J, leaving 3 bases unmatched. This CDR3 is CASSQGLAEAYEQYF. CDR3 coding DNA: TGTGCCAGCAGCCAAGGACTAGCGGAAGCCTACGAGCAGTACTTC.

This sequence joins TRBV29-1 and TRBJ2-7, with unresolved D. The V gene's germline CDR1 is SQVTM and CDR2 ANQGSEA. The V end lost 2 bases, the J end lost 0 bases, and 11 bases lay between the germline ends. CDR3 size: 14 residues. This CDR3 is CSVESGPSSYEQYF. CDR3 coding DNA: TGCAGCGTTGAATCCGGGCCGAGCTCCTACGAGCAGTACTTC.

This chain joins TRBV6-1 and TRBJ1-1, with TRBD1 as a possible D gene (5 bases). The CDR3 has 15 residues. Germline V gene sequence: CDR1 MNHNS, CDR2 SASEGT. V lost 2 bases and J lost 1, with 11 bases in between. The CDR3 coding sequence is TGTGCCAGCAGTGAAAGGGGTCAAGCGAACACTGAAGCTTTCTTT. Translation: CASSERGQANTEAFF.

The table lists this clonotype with many counts. The chain recombines TRBV6-5 with TRBJ1-1, with TRBD1 as a possible D gene (5 bases). The CDR3 extends over 16 amino acids. Trimming cost V 7 bases and J 4 bases, with 22 bases left between them. Germline V gene sequence: CDR1 MNHEY, CDR2 SVGAGI. Written as DNA, the CDR3 is TGTGCCAGCACCTTACGACGGGGGGGATTGACCACTGAAGCTTTCTTT. This sequence encodes CASTLRRGGLTTEAFF.

This chain connects TRBV12-3 or TRBV12-4 to TRBJ2-1; 9 bases are a match to TRBD1. V was pared by 4 bases and J by 4 bases, with 8 bases of the junction left unmatched. This CDR3 spans 16 amino acids. The CDR3 sequence: CASSSEDRGPYNEQFF. CDR3 coding DNA: TGTGCCAGCAGTTCTGAGGACAGGGGCCCATACAATGAGCAGTTCTTC.

A word on this clonotype: Its ends do not fully match the called genes, so a read error is possible. This rearrangement joins TRBV29-1 to TRBJ2-5, with a possible D match to TRBD1 (7 bases). Germline CDR1 and CDR2: SQVTM and ANQGSEA. The CDR3 totals 17 residues. The CDR3 here is CSLERTETGIRGETQYF. The CDR3 nucleotides read TGCAGCCTTGAAAGAACGGAGACAGGGATTCGGGGGGAGACCCAGTACTTC.

CDR3 region: CASSGGLAAETQYF. As DNA, the CDR3 is TGTGCCAGCAGCGGTGGACTAGCCGCAGAGACCCAGTACTTC. The V gene is TRBV3-1, the J gene TRBJ2-5, with TRBD2 matching over 8 bases. With V trimmed by 5 bases and J by 4 bases, 6 bases remained unmatched. The germline CDR1 and CDR2 sequences are LGHDT and YNNKEL (reference sequence). There are 14 residues in the CDR3.

The DNA for the CDR3 is TGCAGTGCCCCAAGGTTGCGGGGCACTAGCGGGACGAATGAGCAGTTCTTC. It yields the protein CSAPRLRGTSGTNEQFF. V and J are TRBV20-1 and TRBJ2-1; 10 bases align to TRBD2. The CDR3 covers 17 residues. Looked up from germline, CDR1 is DFQATT and CDR2 is SNEGSKA (reference sequence). Trimming took 6 bases from V and 7 from J; bases not matched to a gene: 18.

The chain links TRBV7-8 to TRBJ2-3, with 8 bases aligning to TRBD2. This CDR3 comprises 16 residues. V was clipped by 5 bases and J by 5 bases; unmatched bases: 12. CDR1 is SGHVS and CDR2 is FQNEAQ in the germline V gene. The CDR3 is CASSVTPAGVEDTQYF. The CDR3 DNA sequence: TGTGCCAGCAGCGTCACCCCAGCGGGAGTAGAAGATACGCAGTATTTT.

The V and J genes are TRBV12-3 or TRBV12-4 and TRBJ1-1; no reliable D call. V gave up 4 bases and J gave up 3 bases, with 12 bases separating them. The CDR3 consists of 14 residues. The CDR3 DNA reads as TGTGCCAGCAGTTCTTTACGGGAGGACACTGAAGCTTTCTTT. Translated, it gives CASSSLREDTEAFF.